These T cell receptor beta chains were read from a single sample in a study of Ad26.COV2.S vaccination and SARS-CoV-2 variants. Assay: immunoSEQ multiplex PCR; the TCRdb copy retains only in-frame clones and omits some. Altogether about 350,000 clones are present, 85% being singletons, with the ten largest covering about 3.3%. The source material was peripheral blood, sampled in a trial of Ad26.COV2.S vaccine versus placebo. All receptors come from a person between 18 and 59 years old who received the Ad26.COV2.S COVID-19 vaccine or a placebo. Each CDR3 is given without its conserved first and last residue. Size values are once, few and many counts, or a class for expanded clones, and some rows have none.

V: TRBV6-5; J: TRBJ2-1; size: -; CDR3: ASSRGTGPNEQF
V: TRBV3-1/TRBV3-2; J: TRBJ2-7; size: -; CDR3: ASSQASGGEQY
V: TRBV7-2; J: TRBJ2-5; size: -; CDR3: ASSFFYAETQY
V: TRBV19; J: TRBJ2-6; size: -; CDR3: ASMVSSGANVLT
V: TRBV29-1; J: TRBJ1-4; size: -; CDR3: SVSDRSSEKLF
V: TRBV19; J: TRBJ2-3; size: -; CDR3: ASSIRETGSTDTQY
V: TRBV5-5; J: TRBJ2-3; size: -; CDR3: ASSSGTPGDTQY
V: TRBV6-1; J: TRBJ2-2; size: -; CDR3: ASSDKSGRAKVGELF
V: TRBV11-3; J: TRBJ2-1; size: once; CDR3: ASSFKAGAGYNEQF
V: TRBV5-1; J: TRBJ2-4; size: once; CDR3: ASSLAAGVKNIQY
V: TRBV10-3; J: TRBJ2-7; size: -; CDR3: AIRGTSGSPYEQY
V: TRBV6-1; J: TRBJ2-5; size: -; CDR3: ASSESWTEETQY
V: TRBV12-5; J: TRBJ1-5; size: -; CDR3: ASGLEILLGGSNQPQH
V: TRBV12-3/TRBV12-4; J: TRBJ2-5; size: -; CDR3: ASSFVGGETQY
V: TRBV23-1; J: TRBJ2-7; size: -; CDR3: ASGSRDSPVYEQY
V: TRBV15; J: TRBJ2-1; size: -; CDR3: ATSRAGTYNEQF
V: TRBV7-2; J: TRBJ1-2; size: -; CDR3: ASSPWGYGYT
V: TRBV7-9; J: TRBJ2-6; size: -; CDR3: ASSSAATSGANVLT
V: TRBV7-2; J: TRBJ1-2; size: -; CDR3: ASSLRQGGSNYGYT
V: TRBV25-1; J: TRBJ1-5; size: -; CDR3: ASSEFRGEQPQH
V: TRBV6-5; J: TRBJ2-7; size: -; CDR3: ASSYSNPSSYEQY
V: TRBV2; J: TRBJ1-6; size: few; CDR3: ASSQVLYNSPLH
V: TRBV5-5; J: TRBJ2-1; size: -; CDR3: ASRPSVGYNEQF
V: TRBV10-1; J: TRBJ2-1; size: few; CDR3: ASSESGTYNEQF
V: TRBV3-1/TRBV3-2; J: TRBJ1-2; size: -; CDR3: AERPVAKTYGYT
V: TRBV19; J: TRBJ1-2; size: -; CDR3: ASTDTYGYT
V: TRBV2; J: TRBJ1-1; size: -; CDR3: ASSFPSKHGAVVGTEAF
V: TRBV4-3; J: TRBJ2-1; size: -; CDR3: ASSVQGGEQF